This entry describes one T cell receptor (beta chain). These data belong to a study of blood T cell repertoires in COVID-19. Using immunoSEQ multiplex PCR, the repertoire was profiled, and TCRdb retains in-frame clones only, with some absent. The table lists 180,000 or so clones, approximately 83% of them singletons. The length of the CDR3 is 13 residues. Losses at the gene ends were 4 bases for V and 7 bases for J; bases not matched to a gene: 6. Germline values: CDR1 MDHEN, CDR2 SYDVKM. This chain links TRBV28 with TRBJ2-5, with 7 nucleotides matching TRBD1. Input material: PBMCs or T cells enriched from blood (not recorded which). The TCR originated in a woman between 55 and 75 years old who had recovered from COVID-19. CDR3 region: CASSSQGEGTQYF. In nucleotides, the CDR3 is TGTGCCAGCAGTTCTCAGGGGGAAGGGACCCAGTACTTC.